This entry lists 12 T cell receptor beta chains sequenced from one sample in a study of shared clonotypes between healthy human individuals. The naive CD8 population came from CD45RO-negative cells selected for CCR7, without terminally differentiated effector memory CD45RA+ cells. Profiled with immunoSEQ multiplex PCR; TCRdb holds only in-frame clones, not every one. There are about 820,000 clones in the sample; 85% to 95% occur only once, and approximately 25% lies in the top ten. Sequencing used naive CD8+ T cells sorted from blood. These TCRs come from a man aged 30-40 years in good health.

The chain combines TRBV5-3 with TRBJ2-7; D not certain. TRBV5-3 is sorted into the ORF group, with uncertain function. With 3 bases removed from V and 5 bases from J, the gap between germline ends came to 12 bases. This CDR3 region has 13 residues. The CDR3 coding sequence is TGTGCCAGAAGCTCCAACGTGGCAAACGAGCAGTACTTC. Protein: CARSSNVANEQYF.

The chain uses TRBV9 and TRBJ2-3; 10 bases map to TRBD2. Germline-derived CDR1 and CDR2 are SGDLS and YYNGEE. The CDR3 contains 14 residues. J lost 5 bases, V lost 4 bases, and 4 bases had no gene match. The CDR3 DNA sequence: TGTGCCAGCAGCACAGCGGGAGGGGGAGATACGCAGTATTTT. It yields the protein CASSTAGGGDTQYF.

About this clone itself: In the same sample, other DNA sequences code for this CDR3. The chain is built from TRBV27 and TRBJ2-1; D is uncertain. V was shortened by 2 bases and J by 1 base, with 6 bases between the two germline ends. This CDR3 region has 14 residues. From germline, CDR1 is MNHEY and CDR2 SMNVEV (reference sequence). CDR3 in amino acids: CASSLGGSYNEQFF. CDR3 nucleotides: TGTGCCAGCAGTTTAGGTGGATCCTACAATGAGCAGTTCTTC.

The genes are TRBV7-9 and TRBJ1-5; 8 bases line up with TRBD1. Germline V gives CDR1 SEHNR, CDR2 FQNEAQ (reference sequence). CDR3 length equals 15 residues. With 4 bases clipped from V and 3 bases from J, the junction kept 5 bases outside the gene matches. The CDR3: CASSSGQANNQPQHF. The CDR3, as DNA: TGTGCCAGCAGCTCGGGACAGGCTAACAATCAGCCCCAGCATTTT. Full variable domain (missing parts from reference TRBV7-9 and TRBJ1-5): DTGVSQNPRHKITKRGQNVTFRCDPISEHNRLYWYRQTLGQGPEFLTYFQNEAQLEKSRLLSDRFSAERPKGSFSTLEIQRTEQGDSAMYLCASSSGQANNQPQHFGDGTRLSIL.

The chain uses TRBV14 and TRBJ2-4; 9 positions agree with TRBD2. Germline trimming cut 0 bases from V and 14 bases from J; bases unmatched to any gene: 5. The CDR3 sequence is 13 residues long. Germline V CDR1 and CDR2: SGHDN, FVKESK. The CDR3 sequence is CASSQDPGTSKYF. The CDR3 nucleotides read TGTGCCAGCAGCCAAGATCCCGGGACTAGCAAGTACTTC.

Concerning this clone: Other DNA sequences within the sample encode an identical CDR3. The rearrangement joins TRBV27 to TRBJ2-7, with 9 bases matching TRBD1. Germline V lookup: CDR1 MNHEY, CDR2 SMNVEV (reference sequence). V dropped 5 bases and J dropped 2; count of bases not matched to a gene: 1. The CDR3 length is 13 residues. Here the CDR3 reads CASSRDRAYEQYF. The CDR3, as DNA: TGTGCCAGCAGTCGGGACAGGGCCTACGAGCAGTACTTC.

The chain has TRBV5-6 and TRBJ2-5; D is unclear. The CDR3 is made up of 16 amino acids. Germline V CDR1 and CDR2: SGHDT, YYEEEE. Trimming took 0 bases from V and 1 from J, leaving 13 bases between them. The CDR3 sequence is CASSLATFGVQETQYF. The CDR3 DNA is TGTGCCAGCAGCTTGGCAACCTTTGGGGTCCAAGAGACCCAGTACTTC.

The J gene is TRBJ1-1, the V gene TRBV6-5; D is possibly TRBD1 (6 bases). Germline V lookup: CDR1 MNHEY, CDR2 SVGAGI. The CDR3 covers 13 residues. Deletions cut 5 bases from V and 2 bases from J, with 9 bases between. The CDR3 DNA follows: TGTGCCAGCAGTCCCGGGACAAACACTGAAGCTTTCTTT. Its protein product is CASSPGTNTEAFF.

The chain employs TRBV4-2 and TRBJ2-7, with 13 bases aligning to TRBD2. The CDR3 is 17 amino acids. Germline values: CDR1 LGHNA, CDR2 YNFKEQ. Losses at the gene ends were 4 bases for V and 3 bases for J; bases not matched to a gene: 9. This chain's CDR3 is CASSLELAGGPGYEQYF. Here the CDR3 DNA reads TGTGCCAGCAGCCTTGAACTAGCGGGAGGGCCCGGCTACGAGCAGTACTTC.

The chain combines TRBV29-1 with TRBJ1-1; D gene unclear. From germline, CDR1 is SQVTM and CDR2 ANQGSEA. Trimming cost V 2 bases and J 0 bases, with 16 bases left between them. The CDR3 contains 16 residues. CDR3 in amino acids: CSVEWRDATMNTEAFF. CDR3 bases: TGCAGCGTTGAATGGAGGGATGCCACGATGAACACTGAAGCTTTCTTT.

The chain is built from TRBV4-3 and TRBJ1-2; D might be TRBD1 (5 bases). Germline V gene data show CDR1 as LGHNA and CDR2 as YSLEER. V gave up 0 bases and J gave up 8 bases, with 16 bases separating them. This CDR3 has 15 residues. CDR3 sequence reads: CASSQEGGTAGGYTF. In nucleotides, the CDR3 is TGCGCCAGCAGCCAAGAGGGGGGAACAGCCGGGGGCTACACCTTC.

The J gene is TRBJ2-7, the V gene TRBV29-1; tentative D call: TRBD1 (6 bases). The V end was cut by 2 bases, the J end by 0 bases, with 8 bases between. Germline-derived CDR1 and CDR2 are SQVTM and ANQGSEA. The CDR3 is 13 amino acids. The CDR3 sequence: CSVENRDSYEQYF. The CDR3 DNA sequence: TGCAGCGTTGAAAACAGGGACTCCTACGAGCAGTACTTC.